This is a list of T cell receptor beta chains from one sample in a study of post-analysis software for immune sequencing data. Using its own MiXCR run on the PCR reads, TCRdb lists one record per CDR3 protein. Seen here are roughly 400,000 distinct CDR3 sequences, over 30% observed once, and the top ten hold less than 10%. Source material: blood. All receptors come from a girl aged 2-10 years with multiple sclerosis. Each CDR3 is given with its conserved first and last residue. The order of the fields is V gene, J gene, clone size, D gene, CDR3 DNA, CDR3 protein. The D gene is left open where the match is weak. Size is omitted from some rows. Given values are once, few, many or a class for expanded clones.

V gene: TRBV3-1
J gene: TRBJ2-7
clone size: -
D gene: TRBD1
CDR3 DNA: TGTGCCAGTAGCCAAGTTCAGGGGGCCAACGAGCAGTACTTC
CDR3 protein: CASSQVQGANEQYF

V gene: TRBV28
J gene: TRBJ2-7
clone size: few
D gene: -
CDR3 DNA: TGTGCCAGCGGACGTAGCTACGAGCAGTACTTC
CDR3 protein: CASGRSYEQYF

V gene: TRBV5-6
J gene: TRBJ2-7
clone size: -
D gene: -
CDR3 DNA: TGTGCCAGCAGCCCCCGCAGGGCCCTATACTACGAGCAGTACTTC
CDR3 protein: CASSPRRALYYEQYF

V gene: TRBV29-1
J gene: TRBJ2-1
clone size: few
D gene: TRBD2
CDR3 DNA: TGCAGCGTTGGGGTTAGCGGGGATTACAATGAGCAGTTCTTC
CDR3 protein: CSVGVSGDYNEQFF

V gene: TRBV7-4
J gene: TRBJ1-1
clone size: once
D gene: -
CDR3 DNA: TGTGCCAGCAGCTTAGTAGGGGAATCGAACACTGAAGCTTTCTTT
CDR3 protein: CASSLVGESNTEAFF

V gene: TRBV11-2
J gene: TRBJ1-5
clone size: -
D gene: TRBD1
CDR3 DNA: TGTGCCAGCAGCTTAGACGGGACAGGGGGCGATCAGCCCCAGCATTTT
CDR3 protein: CASSLDGTGGDQPQHF

V gene: TRBV19
J gene: TRBJ2-7
clone size: -
D gene: -
CDR3 DNA: TGTGCCAGTAGTATAGGTCTCGGGGGCAGGTTCGACGAGCAGTACTTC
CDR3 protein: CASSIGLGGRFDEQYF

V gene: TRBV5-1
J gene: TRBJ1-2
clone size: few
D gene: -
CDR3 DNA: TGCGCCAGCAGCTGGGACCCAGGGGACGCGATTAACTATGGCTACACCTTC
CDR3 protein: CASSWDPGDAINYGYTF

V gene: TRBV6-2/TRBV6-3
J gene: TRBJ1-1
clone size: few
D gene: -
CDR3 DNA: TGTGCCAGCGGTTACTCCGTGAACACTGAAGCTTTCTTT
CDR3 protein: CASGYSVNTEAFF

V gene: TRBV20-1
J gene: TRBJ2-5
clone size: few
D gene: -
CDR3 DNA: TGCAGTGCCGACCGGGACTACCAAGAGACCCAGTACTTC
CDR3 protein: CSADRDYQETQYF

V gene: TRBV7-2
J gene: TRBJ2-1
clone size: few
D gene: -
CDR3 DNA: TGTGCCAGCAGTCTTAGAACGGCAGTCAATGAGCAGTTCTTC
CDR3 protein: CASSLRTAVNEQFF

V gene: TRBV4-3
J gene: TRBJ2-7
clone size: -
D gene: TRBD2
CDR3 DNA: TGCGCCAGCAGCCAAGTACTAGCGAGAGCCTACGAGCAGTACTTC
CDR3 protein: CASSQVLARAYEQYF

V gene: TRBV20-1
J gene: TRBJ2-1
clone size: few
D gene: -
CDR3 DNA: TGCAGTGCTAGTGGGGACCGGTCCTACAATGAGCAGTTCTTC
CDR3 protein: CSASGDRSYNEQFF

V gene: TRBV28
J gene: TRBJ1-5
clone size: once
D gene: -
CDR3 DNA: TGTGCCAGCACTGGAGGTGGGCAGCCCCAGCATTTT
CDR3 protein: CASTGGGQPQHF

V gene: TRBV4-1
J gene: TRBJ2-1
clone size: -
D gene: -
CDR3 DNA: TGCGCCAGCAGCCAAGAACAGCGAGATGACGGCAATGAGCGGTTCTTC
CDR3 protein: CASSQEQRDDGNERFF

V gene: TRBV28
J gene: TRBJ2-7
clone size: few
D gene: -
CDR3 DNA: TGTGCCAGCAGACCCGGGACACCGAGCTACGAGCAGTACTTC
CDR3 protein: CASRPGTPSYEQYF

V gene: TRBV3-1
J gene: TRBJ2-2
clone size: -
D gene: TRBD1
CDR3 DNA: TGTGCCAGCAGCCAAGAGTTGTACAGGGGGCGGGAGGAGCTGTTTTTT
CDR3 protein: CASSQELYRGREELFF

V gene: TRBV29-1
J gene: TRBJ1-1
clone size: few
D gene: -
CDR3 DNA: TGCAGCGTTGTAGGGGTCGGGCTCCCGTTTGAAGCTTTCTTT
CDR3 protein: CSVVGVGLPFEAFF

V gene: TRBV5-1
J gene: TRBJ1-2
clone size: once
D gene: TRBD1
CDR3 DNA: TGTGCCGGCAGCTTGGGACAGGGGGCAATTAAGGACGGCTACACCTTC
CDR3 protein: CAGSLGQGAIKDGYTF

V gene: TRBV7-8
J gene: TRBJ2-3
clone size: -
D gene: -
CDR3 DNA: TGTGCCAGCAGCGTGAGGACTTCCAGGGACACAGATACGCAGTATTTT
CDR3 protein: CASSVRTSRDTDTQYF

V gene: TRBV4-3
J gene: TRBJ2-7
clone size: -
D gene: TRBD1
CDR3 DNA: TGCGCCAGCAGCCAAGAAACAGGGGGTAACGAGCAGTACTTC
CDR3 protein: CASSQETGGNEQYF

V gene: TRBV18
J gene: TRBJ1-2
clone size: -
D gene: -
CDR3 DNA: TGTGCCAGCTCACCAGGCAGCATAATTAACTATGGCTACACCTTC
CDR3 protein: CASSPGSIINYGYTF

V gene: TRBV4-3
J gene: TRBJ2-7
clone size: -
D gene: -
CDR3 DNA: TGCGCCAGCAGCCAGGGCCTTCTGAGGTACGAGCAGTACTTC
CDR3 protein: CASSQGLLRYEQYF

V gene: TRBV20-1
J gene: TRBJ2-6
clone size: few
D gene: -
CDR3 DNA: TGCAGTGCGAGTCACTCTGGGGCCAACGTCCTGACTTTC
CDR3 protein: CSASHSGANVLTF

V gene: TRBV2
J gene: TRBJ2-7
clone size: few
D gene: TRBD1
CDR3 DNA: TGTGCCAGCAGTGAGTACAGGGGCTTGTACGAGCAGTACTTC
CDR3 protein: CASSEYRGLYEQYF

V gene: TRBV7-3
J gene: TRBJ2-3
clone size: few
D gene: -
CDR3 DNA: TGTGCCAGCAGTTCTGGGGTGGTGGATACGCAGTATTTT
CDR3 protein: CASSSGVVDTQYF

V gene: TRBV14
J gene: TRBJ1-2
clone size: -
D gene: -
CDR3 DNA: TGTGCCAGCAGCCCCCGGTCGGCAGCGGTTAACTATGGCTACACCTTC
CDR3 protein: CASSPRSAAVNYGYTF

V gene: TRBV9
J gene: TRBJ1-5
clone size: -
D gene: -
CDR3 DNA: TGTGCCAGCAGCGTAGGTCCCCAGGACCATCAGCCCCAGCATTTT
CDR3 protein: CASSVGPQDHQPQHF

V gene: TRBV28
J gene: TRBJ2-5
clone size: -
D gene: TRBD2
CDR3 DNA: TGTGCCAGCAGTTCCGCACTAGCGGGGGGGCAAGAGACCCAGTACTTC
CDR3 protein: CASSSALAGGQETQYF